This is a list of T cell receptor beta chains from one sample in a study of spatial heterogeneity in lung cancer. TCRdb reprocessed the 5' RACE reads with MiXCR, giving one entry per CDR3 protein. The table has about 52,000 distinct CDR3 sequences, around 6.7% seen once. Sequencing was performed on PBMCs, taken at follow-up. All receptors derive from a female donor with early-stage non-small cell lung cancer. Each CDR3 is given with its conserved first and last residue. Each record gives: clone size, J gene, V gene, CDR3 protein. Size is stated for part of the rows, as once, few or many counts, or as a class when the clone is expanded.

>many|TRBJ2-1|TRBV7-2
CASSLAGANNEQFF
>many|TRBJ2-5|TRBV3-1
CASSQDGGSGGPRETQYF
>many|TRBJ1-5|TRBV5-5
CASSDAVGRGNQPQHF
>many|TRBJ2-5|TRBV29-1
CSVRRSQETQYF
>many|TRBJ1-1|TRBV12-3/TRBV12-4
CASILQGRGEAFF
>few|TRBJ1-2|TRBV10-2
CASSESTANYGYTF
>many|TRBJ1-2|TRBV7-2
CASSPNRQFGHGYTF
>-|TRBJ2-7|TRBV4-3
CASSQDPLTGLYEQYF
>few|TRBJ2-5|TRBV5-4
CASSLRSWQETQYF
>few|TRBJ2-3|TRBV9
CASSGGTSGGGSTDTQYF
>few|TRBJ1-2|TRBV28
CASSLRSYGYTF
>many|TRBJ1-1|TRBV3-1
CASSIQNRLEAFF
>many|TRBJ1-6|TRBV7-8
CASSLGTVLGNSPLHF
>-|TRBJ2-7|TRBV3-1
CASSGGGLSSYEQYF
>-|TRBJ2-4|TRBV12-3/TRBV12-4
CASSPGGGRGAKNIQYF
>few|TRBJ2-5|TRBV2
CASSEIGQETQYF
>-|TRBJ2-2|TRBV28
CASSSTGPNTGELFF
>-|TRBJ2-2|TRBV18
CASSPRPTGGANTGELFF
>many|TRBJ2-6|TRBV29-1
CSATGTGANVLTF
>-|TRBJ1-1|TRBV20-1
CSAYSHFWNTEAFF
>-|TRBJ2-5|TRBV7-9
CASSLAEETQYF
>many|TRBJ2-7|TRBV7-2
CASSSGTGNEQYF
>-|TRBJ2-3|TRBV30
CAWSVPSVQFTDTQYF
>many|TRBJ2-3|TRBV7-3
CASSPPGGGGTDTQYF
>many|TRBJ2-7|TRBV28
CASSSGQLSSYEQYF
>-|TRBJ2-7|TRBV20-1
CSAPRASGGYEQYF
>few|TRBJ2-3|TRBV9
CASSTYRDTQYF
>few|TRBJ1-2|TRBV20-1
CSARDTQQGEGYTF
>-|TRBJ2-3|TRBV14
CASSQDVQITYHLTDTQYF
>-|TRBJ2-1|TRBV3-1
CASSRGGLYNEQFF
>many|TRBJ2-1|TRBV3-1
CASSQSLATLTYNEQFF
>many|TRBJ2-4|TRBV7-2
CASSLNLRVLAKNIQYF
>many|TRBJ2-5|TRBV7-9
CASSPTDLTQYF
>many|TRBJ2-3|TRBV20-1
CSASGGADTQYF
>-|TRBJ1-1|TRBV2
CASSDWGAEAFF
>-|TRBJ2-1|TRBV10-3
CAIRPQEAYNEQFF
>many|TRBJ1-1|TRBV6-2/TRBV6-3
CASSYRGWNTEAFF
>many|TRBJ2-3|TRBV7-2
CASSRHGTRRTDTQYF
>many|TRBJ2-5|TRBV7-2
CASSLFWGETQYF
>-|TRBJ1-6|TRBV12-3/TRBV12-4
CASTPSGVNSPLHF
>many|TRBJ1-4|TRBV28
CASSSTVFNEKLFF
>-|TRBJ1-6|TRBV6-2/TRBV6-3
CASSPTDRTNSPLHF
>many|TRBJ1-3|TRBV6-5
CASSYQGASGNTIYF
>-|TRBJ1-2|TRBV6-6
CASSYSSRLSGYTF
>-|TRBJ1-5|TRBV4-3
CASSQTTGGSQPQHF
>few|TRBJ2-2|TRBV5-4
CASSRDQTAGELFF
>few|TRBJ2-2|TRBV5-5
CASSLRQANTGELFF